A single sample is the source of the 15 T cell receptor beta chains below, sequenced in a study of blood T cell repertoires in COVID-19. The protocol was immunoSEQ multiplex PCR, while the TCRdb copy is restricted to in-frame clones and leaves out a portion. The sample includes over 250,000 clones, around 89% of them seen just once. The sample comprised peripheral blood. These receptors all come from a woman aged 55-70 years with acute or convalescent COVID-19.

J is TRBJ2-5 and V is TRBV7-6, with D possibly matching TRBD1 (5 bases). Trimming shortened V by 5 bases and J by 1 base, and 14 bases separated the two germline ends. The length of the CDR3 is 15 residues. Germline CDR1 and CDR2: SGHVS and FNYEAQ. CDR3 region: CASSRQKGAQETQYF. CDR3 coding DNA: TGTGCCAGCAGCCGACAGAAAGGGGCCCAAGAGACCCAGTACTTC.

The chain links TRBV5-6 to TRBJ2-5; perhaps TRBD1 as D (6 bases). Germline V CDR1 and CDR2: SGHDT, YYEEEE. The length of the CDR3 is 14 residues. Between the trimmed V and J ends, which lost 0 bases and 2 bases, there was a span of 8 bases. In DNA, the CDR3 is TGTGCCAGCAGCTTGGAGGACAGACAAGAGACCCAGTACTTC. It translates to CASSLEDRQETQYF. Variable domain in full (rest from reference TRBV5-6 and TRBJ2-5): DAGVTQSPTHLIKTRGQQVTLRCSPKSGHDTVSWYQQALGQGPQFIFQYYEEEERQRGNFPDRFSGHQFPNYSSELNVNALLLGDSALYLCASSLEDRQETQYFGPGTRLLVL.

This clone appeared once. The rearrangement links TRBV28 to TRBJ2-5; 7 nucleotides line up with TRBD2. This CDR3 spans 15 amino acids. Trimming took 8 bases from V and 0 from J; bases not matched to a gene: 9. CDR1 is MDHEN and CDR2 is SYDVKM in the germline V gene. Here the CDR3 DNA reads TGTGCCAGCCGGTTCCGGGAGGCATACCAAGAGACCCAGTACTTC. Amino acids: CASRFREAYQETQYF.

The chain employs TRBV3-1 (or the pseudogene TRBV3-2) and TRBJ2-6; unclear D gene. V was cut by 0 bases and J by 0 bases, with 12 bases left in between. CDR3 length: 18 amino acids. Germline V lookup: CDR1 LGHDT, CDR2 YNNKEL (reference sequence). In DNA, the CDR3 is TGTGCCAGCAGCCAAGATTTCGGCGGCAACTCTGGGGCCAACGTCCTGACTTTC. Protein sequence: CASSQDFGGNSGANVLTF.

This clone has a single count. The genes are TRBV7-3 and TRBJ2-3; 9 bases fit TRBD1. V trimming: 6 bases; J trimming: 2 bases; junction bases outside the gene matches: 3. CDR3 length equals 14 residues. Germline CDR1 and CDR2: SGHTA and FQGTGA. Here the CDR3 DNA reads TGTGCCAGCAGTAGGGACAGGGACACAGATACGCAGTATTTT. It specifies CASSRDRDTDTQYF.

V gene TRBV28 combines with J gene TRBJ2-1; 7 bases agree with TRBD2. The CDR3 contains 15 residues. CDR1 and CDR2 (germline): MDHEN, SYDVKM. With 3 bases clipped from V and 6 bases from J, the junction kept 8 bases outside the gene matches. CDR3 sequence (DNA): TGTGCCAGCAGTTTCCCGGGGGGAAGATCCAATGAGCAGTTCTTC. Translated: CASSFPGGRSNEQFF. Full variable domain (missing parts from reference TRBV28 and TRBJ2-1): DVKVTQSSRYLVKRTGEKVFLECVQDMDHENMFWYRQDPGLGLRLIYFSYDVKMKEKGDIPEGYSVSREKKERFSLILESASTNQTSMYLCASSFPGGRSNEQFFGPGTRLTVL.

V is TRBV19 and J is TRBJ2-2; D may be TRBD1 (8 bases). V dropped 2 bases and J dropped 5 bases, with 15 bases sitting between them. Per the germline V gene, CDR1 is LNHDA and CDR2 is SQIVND (reference sequence). The CDR3 is 16 residues long. The CDR3 nucleotides are TGTGCCAGTAGTATATTTAACAGGGGGGGAACCGGGGAGCTGTTTTTT. Translated, it gives CASSIFNRGGTGELFF. The variable domain in full, completed from reference TRBV19 and TRBJ2-2, reads DGGITQSPKYLFRKEGQNVTLSCEQNLNHDAMYWYRQDPGQGLRLIYYSQIVNDFQKGDIAEGYSVSREKKESFPLTVTSAQKNPTAFYLCASSIFNRGGTGELFFGEGSRLTVL.

This clone showed up just once. The genes are TRBV18 and TRBJ2-1; 7 bases fit TRBD1. CDR3 length: 16 residues. Unmatched junction bases numbered 7, after V lost 2 bases and J lost 3 bases. The germline V gene encodes CDR1 KGHSH and CDR2 LQKENI. CDR3 coding DNA: TGTGCCAGCTCACCAGACAGGGTCCCCCTCTACAATGAGCAGTTCTTC. Translated, it gives CASSPDRVPLYNEQFF. Full variable domain (remainder filled in from reference TRBV18 and TRBJ2-1): NAGVMQNPRHLVRRRGQEARLRCSPMKGHSHVYWYRQLPEEGLKFMVYLQKENIIDESGMPKERFSAEFPKEGPSILRIQQVVRGDSAAYFCASSPDRVPLYNEQFFGPGTRLTVL.

V usage is TRBV7-2 and J usage is TRBJ1-5; 8 bases align to TRBD1. This CDR3 region has 15 residues. CDR1 and CDR2 from the germline V gene are SGHTA and FQGNSA. The V segment lost 5 bases and the J segment 2 bases; nucleotides outside the gene matches: 5. For the CDR3, the DNA is TGTGCCAGCAGCACCGGACAGGGTGGCAATCAGCCCCAGCATTTT. Its protein is CASSTGQGGNQPQHF. The full variable domain, completed using reference TRBV7-2 and TRBJ1-5, is GAGVSQSPSNKVTEKGKDVELRCDPISGHTALYWYRQSLGQGLEFLIYFQGNSAPDKSGLPSDRFSAERTGGSVSTLTIQRTQQEDSAVYLCASSTGQGGNQPQHFGDGTRLSIL.

J is TRBJ1-1 and V is TRBV4-1, with TRBD1 matching 8 bases. CDR1 is MGHRA and CDR2 is YSYEKL in the germline V gene. The CDR3 covers 16 residues. J gave up 1 base and V 4 bases, and 8 bases lay outside the gene matches. The CDR3 nucleotides read TGCGCCAGCAGCCCCTCCGGGACAGGTTCGAACACTGAAGCTTTCTTT. Protein product: CASSPSGTGSNTEAFF.

The chain couples TRBV5-5 to TRBJ1-5; D remains unclear. The CDR3 is 15 residues long. Per germline, CDR1 SGHKS and CDR2 YYEKEE (reference sequence). V dropped 4 bases and J dropped 3 bases, with 14 bases sitting between them. The CDR3 spells CASSQESGYNQPQHF. The CDR3 nucleotides are TGTGCCAGCAGCCAAGAGTCGGGGTACAATCAGCCCCAGCATTTT.

The chain has TRBV6-5 and TRBJ2-1, with D maybe TRBD2 (7 bases). The length of the CDR3 is 14 residues. Looked up from germline, CDR1 is MNHEY and CDR2 is SVGAGI. V was cut by 7 bases and J by 6 bases, with 16 bases left in between. CDR3 residues: CASTYGGRINEQFF. The CDR3 region has the DNA TGTGCCAGCACCTACGGGGGGCGGATCAATGAGCAGTTCTTC.

This clone was found once. The sample has other DNA sequences that encode this CDR3 too. This chain links TRBV5-1 with TRBJ2-7, with 10 bases lining up with TRBD1. The CDR3 is 14 residues long. Germline V gene data show CDR1 as SGHRS and CDR2 as YFSETQ. Trimming took 4 bases from V and 4 from J; bases not matched to a gene: 5. Here the CDR3 DNA reads TGCGCCAGCAGCCCGCGGACAGGGGGTTACGAGCAGTACTTC. Translated, it gives CASSPRTGGYEQYF.

The chain carries TRBV4-1 and TRBJ2-5, with TRBD1 identical over 7 bases. The junction had 1 base not matched to a gene; V was cut back by 0 bases and J by 3 bases. The length of the CDR3 is 14 residues. Per germline, CDR1 MGHRA and CDR2 YSYEKL. The CDR3 sequence: CASSQDGTEETQYF. The CDR3 bases are TGCGCCAGCAGCCAAGATGGGACAGAAGAGACCCAGTACTTC.

This clone was seen only once. The rearrangement joins TRBV7-9 to TRBJ2-5; 11 bases align to TRBD2. CDR1 is SEHNR and CDR2 is FQNEAQ in the germline V gene (reference sequence). This CDR3 is built from 15 residues. Trimming at V came to 5 bases and at J to 4 bases, leaving 6 bases not matched to a gene. The CDR3 reads CASSTTSGGGETQYF. CDR3 DNA sequence: TGTGCCAGCAGCACTACTAGCGGGGGAGGAGAGACCCAGTACTTC.